This TCR beta chain is from a study of cytomegalovirus exposure and HLA in healthy donors. The study ran its PCR with 60 Vbeta and 13 Jbeta primers. The repertoire was sequenced with immunoSEQ multiplex PCR; TCRdb's copy has only in-frame clones and lacks some. The sample carries over 70,000 clones, over 65% recorded once. The CDR3 totals 14 residues. V gave up 3 bases and J gave up 6 bases; unmatched junction bases: 6. CDR1 and CDR2 (germline): SNHLY, FYNNEI. This chain connects TRBV2 to TRBJ2-7; 9 bases match TRBD2. The sequenced material came from PBMCs. The sequence derives from a man between 45 and 60 years old in good health and CMV-seropositive. CDR3 residues: CASSDSGRLSEQYF. The CDR3 bases are TGTGCCAGCAGTGATAGCGGGAGATTATCCGAGCAGTACTTC.